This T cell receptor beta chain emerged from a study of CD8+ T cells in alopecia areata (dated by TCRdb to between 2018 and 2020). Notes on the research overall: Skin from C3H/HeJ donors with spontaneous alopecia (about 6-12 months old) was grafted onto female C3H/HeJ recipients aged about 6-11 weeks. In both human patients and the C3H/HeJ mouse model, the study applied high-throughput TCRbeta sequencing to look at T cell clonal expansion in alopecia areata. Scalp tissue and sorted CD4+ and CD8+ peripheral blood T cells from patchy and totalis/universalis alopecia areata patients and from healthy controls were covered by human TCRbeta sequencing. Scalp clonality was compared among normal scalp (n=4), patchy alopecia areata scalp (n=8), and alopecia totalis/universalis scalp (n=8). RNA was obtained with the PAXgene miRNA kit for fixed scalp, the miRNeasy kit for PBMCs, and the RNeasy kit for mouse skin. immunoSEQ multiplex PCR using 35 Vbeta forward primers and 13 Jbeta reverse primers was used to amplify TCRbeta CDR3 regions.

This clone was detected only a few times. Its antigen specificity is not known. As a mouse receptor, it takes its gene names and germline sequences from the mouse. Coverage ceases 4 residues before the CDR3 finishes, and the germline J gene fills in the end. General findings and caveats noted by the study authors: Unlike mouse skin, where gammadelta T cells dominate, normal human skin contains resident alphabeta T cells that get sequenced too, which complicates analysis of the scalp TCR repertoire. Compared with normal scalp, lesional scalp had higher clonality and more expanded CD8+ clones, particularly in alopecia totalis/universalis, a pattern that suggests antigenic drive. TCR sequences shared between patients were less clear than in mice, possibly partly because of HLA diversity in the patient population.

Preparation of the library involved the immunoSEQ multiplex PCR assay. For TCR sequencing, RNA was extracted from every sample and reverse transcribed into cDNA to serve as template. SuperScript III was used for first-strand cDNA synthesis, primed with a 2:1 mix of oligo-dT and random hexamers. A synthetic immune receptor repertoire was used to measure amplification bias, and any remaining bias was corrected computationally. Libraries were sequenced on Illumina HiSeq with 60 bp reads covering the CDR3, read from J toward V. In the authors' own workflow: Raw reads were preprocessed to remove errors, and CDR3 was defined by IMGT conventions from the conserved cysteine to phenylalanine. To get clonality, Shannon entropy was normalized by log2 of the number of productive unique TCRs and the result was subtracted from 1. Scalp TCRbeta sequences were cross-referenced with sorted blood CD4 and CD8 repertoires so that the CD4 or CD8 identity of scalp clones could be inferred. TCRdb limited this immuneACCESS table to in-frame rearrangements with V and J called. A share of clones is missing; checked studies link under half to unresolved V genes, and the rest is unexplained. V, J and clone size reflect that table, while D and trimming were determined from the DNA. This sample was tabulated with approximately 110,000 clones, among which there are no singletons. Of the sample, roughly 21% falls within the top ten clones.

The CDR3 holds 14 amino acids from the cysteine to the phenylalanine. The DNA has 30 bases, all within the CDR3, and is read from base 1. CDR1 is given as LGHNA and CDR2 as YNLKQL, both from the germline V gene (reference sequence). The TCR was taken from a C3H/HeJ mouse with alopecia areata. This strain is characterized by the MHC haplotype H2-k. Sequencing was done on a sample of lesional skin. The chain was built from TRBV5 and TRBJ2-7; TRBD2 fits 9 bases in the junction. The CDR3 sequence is CASSPRLGEYEQYF. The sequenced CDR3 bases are TGTGCCAGCAGCCCCCGACTGGGGGAGTAT.